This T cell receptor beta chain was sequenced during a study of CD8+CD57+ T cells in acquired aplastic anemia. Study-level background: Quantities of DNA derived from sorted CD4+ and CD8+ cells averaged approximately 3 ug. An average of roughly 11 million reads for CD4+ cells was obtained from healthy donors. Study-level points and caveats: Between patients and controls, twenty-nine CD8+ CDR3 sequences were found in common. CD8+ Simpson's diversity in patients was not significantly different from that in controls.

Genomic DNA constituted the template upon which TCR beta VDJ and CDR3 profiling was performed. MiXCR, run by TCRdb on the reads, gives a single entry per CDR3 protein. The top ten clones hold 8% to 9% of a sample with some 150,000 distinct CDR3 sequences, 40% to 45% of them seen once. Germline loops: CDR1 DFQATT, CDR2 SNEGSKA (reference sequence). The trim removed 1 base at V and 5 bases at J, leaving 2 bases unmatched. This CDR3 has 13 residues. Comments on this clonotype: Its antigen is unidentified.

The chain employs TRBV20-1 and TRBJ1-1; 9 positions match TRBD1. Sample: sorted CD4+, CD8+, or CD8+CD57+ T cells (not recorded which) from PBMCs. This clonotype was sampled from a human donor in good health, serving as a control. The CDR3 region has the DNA TGCAGTGCTAGAGGGGACAGGGAAACTGAAGCTTTCTTT. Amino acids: CSARGDRETEAFF.